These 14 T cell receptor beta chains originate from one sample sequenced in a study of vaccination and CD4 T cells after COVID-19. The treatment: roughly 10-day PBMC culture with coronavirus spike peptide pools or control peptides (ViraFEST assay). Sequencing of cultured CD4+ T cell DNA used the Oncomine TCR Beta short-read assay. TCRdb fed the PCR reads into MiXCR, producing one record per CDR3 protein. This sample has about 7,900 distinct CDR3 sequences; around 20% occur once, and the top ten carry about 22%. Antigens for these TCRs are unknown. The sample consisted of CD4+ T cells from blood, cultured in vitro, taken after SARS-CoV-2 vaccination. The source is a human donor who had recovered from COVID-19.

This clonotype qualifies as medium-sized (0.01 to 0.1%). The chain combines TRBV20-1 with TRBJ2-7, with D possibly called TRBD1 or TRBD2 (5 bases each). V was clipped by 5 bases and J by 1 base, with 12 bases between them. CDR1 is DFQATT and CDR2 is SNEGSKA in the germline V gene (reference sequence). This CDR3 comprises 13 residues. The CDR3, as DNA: TGCAGTGCTCTCGGGACCCCTTCCTACGAGCAGTACTTC. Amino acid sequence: CSALGTPSYEQYF.

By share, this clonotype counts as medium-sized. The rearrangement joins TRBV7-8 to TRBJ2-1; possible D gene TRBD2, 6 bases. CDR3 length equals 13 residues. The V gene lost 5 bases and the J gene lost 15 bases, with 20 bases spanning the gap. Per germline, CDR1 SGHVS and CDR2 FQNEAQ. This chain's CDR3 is CASSPGLSHGGFF. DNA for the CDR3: TGTGCCAGCAGCCCGGGACTTAGTCACGGTGGGTTCTTC.

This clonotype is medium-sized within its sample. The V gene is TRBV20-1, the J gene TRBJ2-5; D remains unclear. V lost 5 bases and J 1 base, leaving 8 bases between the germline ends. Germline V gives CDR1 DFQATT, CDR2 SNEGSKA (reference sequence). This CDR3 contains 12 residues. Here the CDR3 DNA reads TGCAGTGCTGGGGTCACCCAAGAGACCCAGTACTTC. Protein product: CSAGVTQETQYF.

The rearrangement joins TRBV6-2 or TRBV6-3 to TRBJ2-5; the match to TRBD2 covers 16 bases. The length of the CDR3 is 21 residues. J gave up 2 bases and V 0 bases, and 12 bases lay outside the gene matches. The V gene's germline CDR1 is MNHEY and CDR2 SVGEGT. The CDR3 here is CASSYSPPGLAGGSGQETQYF. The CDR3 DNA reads TGTGCCAGCAGTTACTCCCCACCGGGACTAGCGGGAGGGAGCGGGCAAGAGACCCAGTACTTC.

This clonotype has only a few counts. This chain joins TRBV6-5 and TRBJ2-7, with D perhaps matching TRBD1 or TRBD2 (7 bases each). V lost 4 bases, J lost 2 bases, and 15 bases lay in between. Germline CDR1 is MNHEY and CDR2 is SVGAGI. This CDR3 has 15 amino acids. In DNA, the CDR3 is TGTGCCAGCAGTTCCCCCAGGGGGGGGACCTACGAGCAGTACTTC. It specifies CASSSPRGGTYEQYF.

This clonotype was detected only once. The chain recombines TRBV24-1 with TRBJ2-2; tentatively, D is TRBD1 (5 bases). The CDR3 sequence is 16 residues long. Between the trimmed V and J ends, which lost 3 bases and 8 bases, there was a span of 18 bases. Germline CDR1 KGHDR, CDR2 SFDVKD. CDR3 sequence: CATSDPGQGIIGELFF. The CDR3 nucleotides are TGTGCCACCAGTGATCCCGGCCAGGGAATCATAGGGGAGCTGTTTTTT.

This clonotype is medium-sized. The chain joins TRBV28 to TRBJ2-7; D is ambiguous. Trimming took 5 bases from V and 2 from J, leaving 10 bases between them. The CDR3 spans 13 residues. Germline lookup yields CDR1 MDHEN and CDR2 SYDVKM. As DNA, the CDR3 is TGTGCCAGCAGTACCCCTAGTACCTACGAGCAGTACTTC. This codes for CASSTPSTYEQYF.

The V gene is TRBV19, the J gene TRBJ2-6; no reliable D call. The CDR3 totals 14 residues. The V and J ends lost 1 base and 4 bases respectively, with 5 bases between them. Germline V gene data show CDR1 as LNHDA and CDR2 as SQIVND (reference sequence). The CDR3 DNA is TGTGCCAGTAGTATAGGTTCAGGGGCCAACGTCCTGACTTTC. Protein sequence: CASSIGSGANVLTF. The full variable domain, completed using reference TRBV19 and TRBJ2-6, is DGGITQSPKYLFRKEGQNVTLSCEQNLNHDAMYWYRQDPGQGLRLIYYSQIVNDFQKGDIAEGYSVSREKKESFPLTVTSAQKNPTAFYLCASSIGSGANVLTFGAGSRLTVL.

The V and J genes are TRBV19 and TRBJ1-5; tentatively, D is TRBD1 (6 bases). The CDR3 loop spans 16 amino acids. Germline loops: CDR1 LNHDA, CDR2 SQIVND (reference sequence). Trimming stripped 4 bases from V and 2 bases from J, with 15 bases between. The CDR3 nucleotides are TGTGCCAGTAGTACATACAGGGACTCCCGCAATCAGCCCCAGCATTTT. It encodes CASSTYRDSRNQPQHF. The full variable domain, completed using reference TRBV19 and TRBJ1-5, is DGGITQSPKYLFRKEGQNVTLSCEQNLNHDAMYWYRQDPGQGLRLIYYSQIVNDFQKGDIAEGYSVSREKKESFPLTVTSAQKNPTAFYLCASSTYRDSRNQPQHFGDGTRLSIL.

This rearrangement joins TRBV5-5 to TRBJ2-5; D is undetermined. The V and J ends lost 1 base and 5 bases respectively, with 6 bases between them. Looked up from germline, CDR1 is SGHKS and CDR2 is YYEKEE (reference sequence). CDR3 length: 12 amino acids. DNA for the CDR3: TGTGCCAGCAGCTTGTCCTGGGAGACCCAGTACTTC. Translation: CASSLSWETQYF.

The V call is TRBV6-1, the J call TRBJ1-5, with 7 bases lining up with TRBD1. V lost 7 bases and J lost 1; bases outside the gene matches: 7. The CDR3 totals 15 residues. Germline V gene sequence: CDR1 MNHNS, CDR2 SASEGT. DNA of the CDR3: TGTGCCAGCACCCCGGACAGGCCGAGCAATCAGCCCCAGCATTTT. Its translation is CASTPDRPSNQPQHF.

The CDR3 DNA reads TGTGCCAGCAGCCCCCTTGGGACAGGTCCTGAGCAGTTCTTC. It specifies CASSPLGTGPEQFF. The genes are TRBV14 and TRBJ2-1; TRBD1 agrees at 8 bases. CDR1 and CDR2 from the germline V gene are SGHDN and FVKESK. V trimming: 4 bases; J trimming: 9 bases; junction bases outside the gene matches: 8. CDR3 length: 14 amino acids.

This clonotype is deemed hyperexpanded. The CDR3 coding sequence is TGTGCCACCAGCAGAGGGAGGGGGTCCCAAGAGACCCAGTACTTC. Translation gives CATSRGRGSQETQYF. The rearrangement uses TRBV15 and TRBJ2-5; tentatively, D is TRBD1 or TRBD2 (6 bases each). Germline V gene data show CDR1 as LNHNV and CDR2 as YYDKDF (reference sequence). The ends were cut back, 1 base at V and 1 base at J, with 10 bases in the middle. The CDR3 length is 15 residues.

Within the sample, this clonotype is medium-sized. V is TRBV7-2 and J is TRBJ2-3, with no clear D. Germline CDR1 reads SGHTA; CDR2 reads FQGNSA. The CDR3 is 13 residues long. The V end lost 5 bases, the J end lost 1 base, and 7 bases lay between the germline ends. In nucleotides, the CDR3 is TGTGCCAGCAGCCCCCAGGGCACAGATACGCAGTATTTT. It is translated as CASSPQGTDTQYF.